These T cell receptor beta chains were read from a single sample in a study of T cells in Graves' hyperthyroidism and ophthalmopathy. One entry per CDR3 protein results from TCRdb running MiXCR on the multiplex PCR reads. The table has some 510,000 distinct CDR3 sequences, 20% seen once. The material sequenced was blood. All receptors derive from a man younger than 35 with Graves' hyperthyroidism. Each CDR3 is given with its conserved first and last residue. A D gene is named only where the DNA matches it firmly. Expanded clones are given a class, and other clones once, few, many or no size at all.

V	size	D	J	DNA	CDR3
TRBV12-3/TRBV12-4	.	TRBD1	TRBJ1-2	TGTGCCAGCAGTTTGGGGTCTTGGACAGGGGCGAAAAACTATGGCTACACCTTC	CASSLGSWTGAKNYGYTF
TRBV19	many	.	TRBJ2-2	TGTGCCAGTAGTATCCCGACCGGGGAGCTGTTTTTT	CASSIPTGELFF
TRBV6-5	many	.	TRBJ2-5	TGTGCCAGCAGTTACCTGGACAGAGCTCAAGAGACCCAGTACTTC	CASSYLDRAQETQYF
TRBV11-2	many	.	TRBJ1-2	TGTGCCAGCAGCTTAGTGGGAGGGGGTGACTATGGCTACACCTTC	CASSLVGGGDYGYTF
TRBV30	.	.	TRBJ2-5	TGTGCCTGGAGATTTTTGGAGACCCAGTACTTC	CAWRFLETQYF
TRBV28	many	.	TRBJ1-5	TGTGCCAGCAGCCACGACACCCCGGGGGATCAGCCCCAGCATTTT	CASSHDTPGDQPQHF
TRBV12-3/TRBV12-4	.	.	TRBJ2-7	TGTGCCAGCAGTTTTGGCTATCAGTTCTACGAGCAGTACTTC	CASSFGYQFYEQYF
TRBV19	many	.	TRBJ1-2	TGTGCCAGTACTCCCCGGAGTATCTACACCTTC	CASTPRSIYTF
TRBV27	many	.	TRBJ2-2	TGTGCCAGCAGTTTAATAGCGGCCGGGGAGCTGTTTTTT	CASSLIAAGELFF
TRBV28	many	.	TRBJ2-7	TGTGCCAGCAGTTTATTCCGCCAGGGCTCCTACGAGCAGTACTTC	CASSLFRQGSYEQYF
TRBV6-5	many	.	TRBJ2-7	TGTGCCAGCAGTTACGGGACTGGGGCCTACGAGCAGTACTTC	CASSYGTGAYEQYF
TRBV28	.	.	TRBJ1-1	TGTGCCGGACAACCAGGGCATGCCACTGAAGCTTTCTTT	CAGQPGHATEAFF
TRBV12-3/TRBV12-4	.	TRBD1	TRBJ1-2	TGTGCCAGCAGTTTGAGGCAGGGGGTGGGCGGCTACACCTTC	CASSLRQGVGGYTF
TRBV6-1	many	.	TRBJ2-7	TGTGCCAGCAGCCCCCATTTAGGTTCCGGGATCGAGCAGTACTTC	CASSPHLGSGIEQYF
TRBV15	many	.	TRBJ1-2	TGTGCCACCAGCAGAGAGGTTCAAAGTGGCTACACCTTC	CATSREVQSGYTF
TRBV6-2/TRBV6-3	many	TRBD1	TRBJ1-5	TGTGCCAGCAGCCGACAGGGCCTATACAATCAGCCCCAGCATTTT	CASSRQGLYNQPQHF
TRBV20-1	.	.	TRBJ2-7	TGCAGTGCTAGAGATAAGTCTTACAGATTCTTTTACGAGCAGTACTTC	CSARDKSYRFFYEQYF
TRBV29-1	many	.	TRBJ2-2	TGCAGCGTTGAGGTTCTCACCGGGGAGCTGTTTTTT	CSVEVLTGELFF
TRBV11-2	many	.	TRBJ2-2	TGTGCCAGCAGCTTAGTCCGAGGGCCCGGGGAGCTGTTTTTT	CASSLVRGPGELFF
TRBV19	many	TRBD1	TRBJ2-7	TGTGCCACCCAATTGACAGGGGAATCCTACGAGCAGTACTTC	CATQLTGESYEQYF